This TCR beta chain was sequenced during a study of long-term antiretroviral therapy in people with HIV (dated by TCRdb to between 2022 and 2023). Some background on the complete study: Collection of the earliest samples took place about a decade ahead of the 2015 WHO recommendation for immediate ART, at a time when ART was typically delayed until CD4 counts fell. A retrospective serial study tested whether changes in peripheral blood TRB repertoire composition and diversity were associated with ART initiation and durable HIV suppression. A total of roughly 200 cryopreserved PBMC samples came from 30 or so adults with confirmed HIV infection and were collected serially over a mean of roughly 6 years (range 1-12). About 35% of the 30 participants with HIV were female. No cross-contamination during QIAcube processing turned up in test extractions that ran a monoclonal T-cell line alongside 33 polyclonal samples.

Inclusion was restricted to participants for whom at least one PBMC sample before ART initiation and at least two post-ART samples were available. All participants with HIV were treated in the United States of America. Before DNA extraction, cryopreserved samples containing roughly 0.9-11 million PBMC were thawed and washed. At the time of the earliest PBMC sample, participants with HIV were aged between roughly 20 and 60 years. Each participant contributed PBMC samples from 1-4 timepoints before ART initiation and 2-8 timepoints after ART initiation, with a median of 7 samples. For every participant, serial HIV viral load, CD4+ T-cell count, ART history and demographic data were obtained. Using a Qiagen kit on a QIAcube, genomic DNA was extracted from unsorted PBMC, with samples processed in batches of 12. Paper-wide results and their limitations: Since PBMC availability was limited, sequencing covered only the TCR beta chain, with no alpha chain pairing. Inferences about post-ART repertoire changes are limited because no data were available on ART adherence, viral resistance or therapy changes. At every time point, the repertoire was dominated by expanded TRB clones first identified before ART initiation, although this dominance fluctuated and, in many PLHIV, declined after ART. ART initiation was associated with a significant increase in TRB diversity, but diversity stayed significantly below transplant donor controls even after long-term ART. The samples span the years 2004 to 2017, and the ART regimens used at that time may not be as effective as current regimens. Compared with controls, HIV repertoires had narrower CDR3 length ranges, and the network structure pointed to an antigen-experienced repertoire that shifted only slightly toward naive after ART. Because pre-ART samples had limited cell numbers, profiling was done on unsorted PBMC rather than on sorted CD4+ and CD8+ T cells.

The immunoSEQ hsTCRB v3.0 assay was used at survey level resolution for TRB variable region sequencing. The targeted TRB sequencing depth was 40,000-50,000 T-cell genomes per sample. An Illumina MiSeq with a v3 150-cycle kit was used to sequence the pooled TRB libraries. The authors processed their data as follows. Repertoire analysis was performed in R inside a reproducible Nextflow workflow that covered QC, data transformation and analysis. LymphoSeq2, an R package for exploring AIRR-Seq data, was used to implement custom analyses. A few samples that yielded fewer than 5000 total TRB sequences were excluded, so that 150 to 200 HIV repertoires were analyzed. Among the 200 or so HIV repertoires that were kept, roughly 58 were collected before ART initiation and roughly 130 were collected after ART initiation. Repertoires were downsampled to 5000 TRB nucleotide sequences, with summary statistics averaged over 100 downsampling iterations. TRB sequences were retained for analysis only if CDR3 regions of at least seven amino acids were present. A Shannon entropy-derived clonality score and the Gini coefficient were used to measure diversity. Repertoire networks linked the top 5000 CDR3 amino acid sequences whenever two sequences differed by an edit distance of one. Antigen specificity groups and MHC restriction were predicted for TRB CDR3 amino acid sequences with GLIPH2. To flag known associations with CMV, EBV, HIV or tissue antigens, CDR3 amino acid sequences were compared against VDJdb and McPAS-TCR. Pre-ART, post-ART and control groups were compared with Wilcoxon signed-rank tests and Holm-Bonferroni correction. TCRdb obtained this table from immuneACCESS and retained in-frame rearrangements with V and J assigned. These tables miss some clones; where compared with another copy, unresolved V genes account for less than half of the shortfall, and the remainder is unexplained. V, J and clone size are taken as reported in that table, and D and trimming were inferred from the DNA itself. The sample contains 40,000 to 45,000 clones, roughly 96% of them found a single time. Of the sample, 2.7% falls within the top ten clones.

Regarding this clone: Its cognate antigen has yet to be identified. The record has no base qualities; no much larger clone is one base away.

The CDR3 holds 15 amino acids from the cysteine to the phenylalanine. Kept here is only the CDR3 DNA, which spans 45 bases and is read in frame from base 1. Trimming leaves V shorter by 6 bases and J shorter by 1 base, with the junction holding 7 bases beyond the gene matches. Via the germline V gene, CDR1 is SGHTA and CDR2 FQGTGA. The V gene is TRBV7-3 and the J gene is TRBJ2-5; 8 central nucleotides agree with TRBD1. The sequences come from unsorted PBMCs, collected 3.7 years after starting antiretroviral therapy. This sequence originates from a woman between 50 and 59 years old with HIV. The nucleotides read TGTGCCAGCAGTCAGACAGGGGTCGGCCAAGAGACCCAGTACTTC. It is translated as CASSQTGVGQETQYF.